The 9 T cell receptor beta chains in this list originate from one sample, sequenced in a study of blood T cell repertoires in COVID-19. Some clones are missing from TCRdb's copy, which holds only in-frame ones; the method was immunoSEQ multiplex PCR. The table has around 110,000 clones, 88% seen once. Source material: peripheral blood. All receptors come from a man in his forties or fifties with active or convalescent COVID-19.

The rearrangement joins TRBV9 to TRBJ2-1; the match to TRBD2 covers 8 bases. Germline CDR1 is SGDLS and CDR2 is YYNGEE. V lost 0 bases, J lost 8 bases, and 7 bases stayed unmatched. The CDR3 is made up of 15 amino acids. CDR3 amino acids: CASSVESGRLYEQFF. In DNA, the CDR3 is TGTGCCAGCAGCGTAGAAAGCGGGAGATTGTATGAGCAGTTCTTC.

In this sample, this clone turned up a few times. This chain joins TRBV9 and TRBJ1-1, with D possibly TRBD1 on 6 matching bases. This CDR3 contains 19 residues. Trimming shortened V by 0 bases and J by 5 bases, and 26 bases separated the two germline ends. Germline CDR1 is SGDLS and CDR2 is YYNGEE. The CDR3 DNA follows: TGTGCCAGCAGCGTAGTCATAGGGGACCCGACAGGAAAGGGGACTGAAGCTTTCTTT. Protein product: CASSVVIGDPTGKGTEAFF.

The chain links TRBV5-1 to TRBJ2-1; 7 bases line up with TRBD2. This CDR3 comprises 16 residues. Germline V gene data show CDR1 as SGHRS and CDR2 as YFSETQ. V shed 1 base and J 4 bases; nucleotides not matched to a gene: 8. As DNA, the CDR3 is TGCGCCAGCAGCTTGAATAGGGCGGGAGTTTACAATGAGCAGTTCTTC. The encoded protein is CASSLNRAGVYNEQFF.

The V gene is TRBV10-1, the J gene TRBJ2-5; 8 nucleotides match TRBD2. Germline-derived CDR1 and CDR2 are WNHNN and SYGVQD (reference sequence). Trimming took 8 bases from V and 5 from J; bases not matched to a gene: 10. The CDR3 is 14 residues long. The CDR3 coding sequence is TGCGCCAGCCTAGGCCTAGCGGGTGGGGAGACCCAGTACTTC. It translates to CASLGLAGGETQYF.

This clone showed up just a few times. J is TRBJ1-6 and V is TRBV9; D is perhaps TRBD1 (6 bases). Germline V gene lookup returns CDR1 SGDLS and CDR2 YYNGEE. The CDR3 is 15 amino acids. The V and J ends lost 3 bases and 5 bases respectively, with 12 bases between them. CDR3 coding DNA: TGTGCCAGCAGCGCCTCCGGGGGGCATAATTCACCCCTCCACTTT. Translated: CASSASGGHNSPLHF. Together with reference TRBV9 and TRBJ1-6, the CDR3 gives the full variable domain: DSGVTQTPKHLITATGQRVTLRCSPRSGDLSVYWYQQSLDQGLQFLIQYYNGEERAKGNILERFSAQQFPDLHSELNLSSLELGDSALYFCASSASGGHNSPLHFGNGTRLTVT.

The chain combines TRBV29-1 with TRBJ1-5; TRBD1 is a possible D gene (5 bases). Trimming pared 7 bases from V and 4 bases from J, leaving 14 bases between. The CDR3 has 13 amino acids. Per the germline V gene, CDR1 is SQVTM and CDR2 is ANQGSEA. The CDR3 protein is CSGGDGVNQPQHF. CDR3 in DNA: TGCAGCGGCGGGGACGGGGTAAATCAGCCCCAGCATTTT.

In this sample, this clone turned up once. This chain connects TRBV6-5 to TRBJ2-7, with D perhaps matching TRBD2 (6 bases). V dropped 0 bases and J dropped 6 bases, with 9 bases sitting between them. The V gene's germline CDR1 is MNHEY and CDR2 SVGAGI. The CDR3 spans 13 residues. CDR3 nucleotides: TGTGCCAGCAGTTACTCGGGAGGAGTCGAGCAGTACTTC. Amino acids: CASSYSGGVEQYF.

This clone came up once. J is TRBJ2-7 and V is TRBV28; 12 bases agree with TRBD1. CDR1 MDHEN and CDR2 SYDVKM come from the germline V gene. The CDR3 extends over 17 amino acids. V was pared by 7 bases and J by 2 bases, with 12 bases of the junction left unmatched. The chain's CDR3 is CASIGGQGAIGAYEQYF. The CDR3 coding sequence is TGTGCCAGCATCGGGGGACAGGGGGCTATAGGAGCCTACGAGCAGTACTTC.

The chain recombines TRBV28 with TRBJ1-1; maybe TRBD1 (5 bases). Germline assignment: CDR1 MDHEN and CDR2 SYDVKM. The V end lost 3 bases, the J end lost 1 base, and 9 bases lay between the germline ends. The CDR3 totals 14 residues. CDR3 in DNA: TGTGCCAGCAGTTTGACAGAAGGGAACACTGAAGCTTTCTTT. Translation gives CASSLTEGNTEAFF.